Listed below are T cell receptor beta chains from one sample, sequenced in a study of blood T cell repertoires in COVID-19. Some clones are missing from TCRdb's copy, which holds only in-frame ones; the method was immunoSEQ multiplex PCR. This table holds about 110,000 clones, 65% to 80% found once. Sequences were obtained from peripheral blood. These receptors came from a woman in her 70s with acute or convalescent COVID-19. The CDR3 runs from the conserved cysteine through the conserved F or W. A D gene is named only where the DNA matches it firmly. Size is omitted from some rows. Given values are once, few, many or a class for expanded clones.

TRBJ1-2,TRBV30,TRBD1,.,CAWTPDRGNYGYTF,TGTGCCTGGACCCCGGACAGGGGAAACTATGGCTACACCTTC
TRBJ2-2,TRBV7-9,.,.,CASSLQGTGELFF,TGTGCCAGCAGCTTACAGGGTACCGGGGAGCTGTTTTTT
TRBJ2-7,TRBV2,TRBD1,.,CASRKTGAYEQYF,TGTGCCAGCAGGAAGACAGGGGCTTACGAGCAGTACTTC
TRBJ1-4,TRBV30,TRBD1,.,CAWSVGGNEKLFF,TGTGCCTGGAGTGTAGGGGGCAATGAAAAACTGTTTTTT
TRBJ2-7,TRBV29-1,TRBD2,.,CSVAASPAGGRYEQYF,TGCAGCGTTGCCGCGTCCCCAGCCGGGGGGAGGTACGAGCAGTACTTC
TRBJ2-3,TRBV5-4,.,few,CASSSGLDTQYF,TGTGCCAGCAGCTCGGGACTAGATACGCAGTATTTT
TRBJ1-2,TRBV6-5,TRBD1,once,CASSTQGGNNYGYTF,TGTGCCAGCAGTACCCAGGGGGGAAATAACTATGGCTACACCTTC
TRBJ1-1,TRBV12-3/TRBV12-4,.,.,CASSLIRDTEAFF,TGTGCCAGCAGTTTAATCCGGGACACTGAAGCTTTCTTT
TRBJ2-7,TRBV18,TRBD1,.,CASSPPDRWDREQYF,TGTGCCAGCTCACCACCGGACAGGTGGGACAGAGAGCAGTACTTC
TRBJ1-5,TRBV2,.,.,CASSERGGNNQPQHF,TGTGCCAGCAGTGAACGAGGGGGAAACAATCAGCCCCAGCATTTT
TRBJ2-5,TRBV6-5,TRBD1,.,CASSWTGQETQYF,TGTGCCAGCAGTTGGACAGGACAAGAGACCCAGTACTTC
TRBJ2-7,TRBV10-3,.,.,CAISESKGSGRSYEQYF,TGTGCCATCAGTGAGTCGAAGGGCAGTGGGAGGTCCTACGAGCAGTACTTC
TRBJ1-1,TRBV4-1,.,.,CASSQGGLSTEAFF,TGCGCCAGCAGCCAAGGTGGACTGAGCACTGAAGCTTTCTTT
TRBJ2-7,TRBV3-1/TRBV3-2,TRBD1,.,CASSRGTGGSYEQYF,TGTGCCAGCAGCCGCGGGACAGGGGGCTCCTACGAGCAGTACTTC
TRBJ1-4,TRBV6-6,.,.,CASSYSPGKARKLFF,TGTGCCAGCAGTTACTCGCCGGGTAAGGCCAGAAAACTGTTTTTT
TRBJ2-5,TRBV10-3,.,.,CAISGHKETQYF,TGTGCCATCAGTGGGCATAAGGAGACCCAGTACTTC
TRBJ2-3,TRBV10-3,.,.,CAISGRAGSTDTQYF,TGTGCCATCAGTGGCAGGGCAGGGTCCACAGATACGCAGTATTTT
TRBJ2-1,TRBV5-8,.,few,CASSLSGYNEQFF,TGTGCCAGCAGCTTGTCAGGTTACAATGAGCAGTTCTTC
TRBJ2-3,TRBV4-2,TRBD2,once,CASSPGLAEVTQYF,TGTGCCAGCAGCCCCGGACTAGCCGAGGTCACGCAGTATTTT
TRBJ1-3,TRBV21-1,.,.,CASSKAHGTGEGNTIYF,TGTGCCAGCAGCAAAGCGCACGGGACAGGGGAAGGAAACACCATATATTTT
TRBJ1-3,TRBV7-7,.,once,CASSPDRLGGNTIYF,TGTGCCAGCAGCCCGGACAGATTAGGAGGAAACACCATATATTTT
TRBJ2-3,TRBV6-2/TRBV6-3,TRBD2,.,CASSPRAGGRTDTQYF,TGTGCCAGCAGCCCTCGGGCGGGGGGCCGCACAGATACGCAGTATTTT
TRBJ2-7,TRBV19,.,.,CASSISPRDSYEQYF,TGTGCCAGTAGTATCTCACCCAGGGATTCCTACGAGCAGTACTTC
TRBJ1-2,TRBV18,TRBD1,.,CASSPDRGLYYGYTF,TGTGCCAGCTCACCAGACAGGGGGCTCTACTATGGCTACACCTTC
TRBJ1-4,TRBV18,TRBD1,.,CASSQGQGGEKLFF,TGTGCCAGCTCACAAGGACAGGGGGGAGAAAAACTGTTTTTT
TRBJ2-6,TRBV30,TRBD1,.,CAWRTGTGANVLTF,TGTGCCTGGAGGACAGGGACCGGGGCCAACGTCCTGACTTTC
TRBJ1-3,TRBV28,.,.,CASFPRGGQAGNTIYF,TGTGCCAGCTTCCCCCGCGGGGGGCAGGCTGGAAACACCATATATTTT
TRBJ2-7,TRBV7-9,.,.,CASSLTQGTSYEQYF,TGTGCCAGCAGCTTAACGCAGGGTACTTCCTACGAGCAGTACTTC
TRBJ1-2,TRBV7-2,TRBD1,.,CASSLGTGTADGYTF,TGTGCCAGCAGCTTAGGAACCGGGACAGCGGATGGCTACACCTTC
TRBJ1-2,TRBV19,TRBD1,once,CASSISGTGEYGYTF,TGTGCCAGTAGTATCTCCGGGACAGGGGAATATGGCTACACCTTC
TRBJ2-7,TRBV14,TRBD1,.,CASSHDRGYEQYF,TGTGCCAGCAGCCATGACAGGGGCTACGAGCAGTACTTC
TRBJ1-2,TRBV7-2,TRBD1,.,CASSLAPGQTIYGYTF,TGTGCCAGCAGCCTTGCGCCGGGACAGACCATCTATGGCTACACCTTC
TRBJ1-3,TRBV3-1/TRBV3-2,.,.,CASSQEFQSGNTIYF,TGTGCCAGCAGCCAAGAGTTCCAGTCTGGAAACACCATATATTTT
TRBJ1-1,TRBV1,.,.,CTSSQVGTDEAFF,TGCACCAGCAGCCAAGTCGGGACAGATGAAGCTTTCTTT
TRBJ2-7,TRBV6-5,TRBD1,few,CATPGTGLSEQYF,TGTGCCACCCCCGGGACAGGGCTGTCCGAGCAGTACTTC
TRBJ1-4,TRBV24-1,TRBD1,.,CATSERTGGGEKLFF,TGTGCCACCAGTGAACGGACAGGCGGAGGGGAAAAACTGTTTTTT
TRBJ2-2,TRBV5-5,.,.,CASSADSLNTGELFF,TGTGCCAGCAGCGCGGACAGCCTGAACACCGGGGAGCTGTTTTTT
TRBJ1-1,TRBV5-1,TRBD1,.,CASSGVGDRDAFF,TGCGCCAGCAGCGGGGTGGGTGACAGGGACGCTTTCTTT
TRBJ2-2,TRBV6-5,.,.,CASSLRGGELFF,TGTGCCAGCAGTCTACGGGGGGGGGAGCTGTTTTTT
TRBJ1-1,TRBV20-1,.,.,CSVLGDTEAFF,TGCAGTGTGTTAGGGGACACTGAAGCTTTCTTT
TRBJ1-2,TRBV2,TRBD1,.,CASSILGQGPHTF,TGTGCCAGCAGTATCTTGGGACAGGGGCCACACACCTTC
TRBJ2-1,TRBV30,.,.,CAWHTGSVLGEQFF,TGTGCCTGGCATACAGGGTCCGTGTTAGGAGAGCAGTTCTTC
TRBJ2-4,TRBV2,TRBD2,.,CASSPGGGNIQYF,TGTGCCAGCAGTCCCGGGGGGGGAAACATTCAGTACTTC
TRBJ2-1,TRBV28,.,.,CASRTPGWRYNEQFF,TGTGCCAGCAGAACTCCGGGGTGGAGGTACAATGAGCAGTTCTTC
TRBJ1-2,TRBV7-2,.,.,CASSSSGGGVYGYTF,TGTGCCAGCAGCTCGTCGGGTGGGGGGGTCTATGGCTACACCTTC
TRBJ1-1,TRBV28,TRBD1,few,CASNYRGITEAFF,TGTGCCAGCAATTACAGGGGCATCACTGAAGCTTTCTTT
TRBJ1-1,TRBV28,.,.,CASSLSTEAFF,TGTGCCAGCAGTTTGAGCACTGAAGCTTTCTTT
TRBJ2-1,TRBV7-9,TRBD2,once,CASSLVTSGGNNEQFF,TGTGCCAGCAGCTTAGTAACTAGCGGGGGGAACAATGAGCAGTTCTTC
TRBJ1-5,TRBV2,.,once,CASSVYSNQPQHF,TGTGCCAGCAGTGTCTATAGCAATCAGCCCCAGCATTTT
TRBJ2-7,TRBV7-9,TRBD1,.,CASSLTGGAEQYF,TGTGCCAGCAGTCTTACAGGGGGCGCGGAGCAGTACTTC
TRBJ2-7,TRBV27,TRBD2,.,CASSLSGRLASRSYEQYF,TGTGCCAGCAGTTTATCGGGGCGACTAGCGTCAAGGTCCTACGAGCAGTACTTC
TRBJ1-1,TRBV19,TRBD1,.,CASSIDPPGTGRRFGTEAFF,TGTGCCAGTAGTATAGACCCCCCCGGGACAGGTCGTCGGTTTGGCACTGAAGCTTTCTTT
TRBJ2-7,TRBV11-2,TRBD2,.,CASSLDGGAPYEQYF,TGTGCCAGCAGCTTAGACGGGGGGGCCCCCTACGAGCAGTACTTC